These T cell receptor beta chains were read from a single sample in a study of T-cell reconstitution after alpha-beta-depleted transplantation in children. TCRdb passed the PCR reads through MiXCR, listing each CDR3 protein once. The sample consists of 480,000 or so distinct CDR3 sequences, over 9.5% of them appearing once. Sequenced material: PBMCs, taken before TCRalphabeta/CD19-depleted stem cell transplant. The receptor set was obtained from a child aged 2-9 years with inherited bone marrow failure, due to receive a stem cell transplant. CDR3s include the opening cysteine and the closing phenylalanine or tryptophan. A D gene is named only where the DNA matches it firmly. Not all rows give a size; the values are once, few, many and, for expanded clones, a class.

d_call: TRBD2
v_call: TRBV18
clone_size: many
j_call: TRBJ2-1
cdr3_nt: TGTGCCAGCTCACCGACCTTACTAGCGGCCCTCTACAATGAGCAGTTCTTC
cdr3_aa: CASSPTLLAALYNEQFF

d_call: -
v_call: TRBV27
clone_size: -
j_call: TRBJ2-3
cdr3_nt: TGTGCCAGCAGTTACCGACAGGTCCCTAATACAGATACGCAGTATTTT
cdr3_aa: CASSYRQVPNTDTQYF

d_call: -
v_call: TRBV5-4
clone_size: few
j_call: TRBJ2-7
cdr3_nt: TGTGCCAGCAGCTTTAAGTACTTC
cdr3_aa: CASSFKYF

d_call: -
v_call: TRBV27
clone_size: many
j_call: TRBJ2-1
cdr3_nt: TGTGCCACTACTGGACAGAATTACAATGAGCAGTTCTTC
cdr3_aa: CATTGQNYNEQFF

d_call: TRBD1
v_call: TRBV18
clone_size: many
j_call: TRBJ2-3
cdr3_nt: TGTGCCAGCTCGCTAACAGGGGACGAGGGCACAGATACGCAGTATTTT
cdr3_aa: CASSLTGDEGTDTQYF

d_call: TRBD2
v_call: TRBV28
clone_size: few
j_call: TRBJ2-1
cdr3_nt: TGTGCCAGCAGTTTATCCCATAGCGGGAGGGGCGCCAGGTTCTTC
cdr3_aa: CASSLSHSGRGARFF

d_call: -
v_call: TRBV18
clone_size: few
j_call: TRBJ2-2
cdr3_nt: TGTGCCAGCTCACCACCTTTCGGCGGCCCGACCGGGGAGCTGTTTTTT
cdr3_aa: CASSPPFGGPTGELFF

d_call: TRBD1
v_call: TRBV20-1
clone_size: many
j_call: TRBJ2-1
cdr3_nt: TGCAGTGCTGGGGACAGGCGAAGTATTGGTGAGCAGTTCTTC
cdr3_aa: CSAGDRRSIGEQFF

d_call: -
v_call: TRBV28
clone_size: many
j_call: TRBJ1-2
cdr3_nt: TGTGCCAGCAGTTTATCCAGACTCTATGGCTACACCTTC
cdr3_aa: CASSLSRLYGYTF

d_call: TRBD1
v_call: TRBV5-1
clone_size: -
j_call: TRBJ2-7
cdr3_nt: TGCGCCAGCAGCTTGGTTTCGGGACAGGCCGCCTACGAGCAGTACTTC
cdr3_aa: CASSLVSGQAAYEQYF

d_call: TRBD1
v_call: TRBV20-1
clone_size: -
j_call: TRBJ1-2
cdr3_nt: TGCAGTGCTAGAGATATACAGGGGAATGGCTACACCTTC
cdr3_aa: CSARDIQGNGYTF

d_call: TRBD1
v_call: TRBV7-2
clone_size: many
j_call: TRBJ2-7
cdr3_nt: TGTGCCAGCAGCTTACAGGGGGCCTCCTACGAGCAGTACTTC
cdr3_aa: CASSLQGASYEQYF

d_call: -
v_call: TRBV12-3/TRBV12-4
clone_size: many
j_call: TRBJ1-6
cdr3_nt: TGTGCCAGCAGTTTACAGGGGTCTTATTCACCCCTCCACTTT
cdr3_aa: CASSLQGSYSPLHF

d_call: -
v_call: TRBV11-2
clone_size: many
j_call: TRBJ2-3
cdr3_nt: TGTGCCAGCAGCCCCGTAGGTCCCTCCGGAGATACGCAGTATTTT
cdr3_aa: CASSPVGPSGDTQYF

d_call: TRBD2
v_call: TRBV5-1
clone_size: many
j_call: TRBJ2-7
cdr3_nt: TGCGCCTCCAAGACTAGCGGGAGGCCCGCCTCCTACGAGCAGTACTTC
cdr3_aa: CASKTSGRPASYEQYF

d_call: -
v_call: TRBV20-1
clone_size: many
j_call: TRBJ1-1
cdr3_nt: TGCAGTGCTAGAGCGGTTACTGAAGCTTTCTTT
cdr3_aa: CSARAVTEAFF

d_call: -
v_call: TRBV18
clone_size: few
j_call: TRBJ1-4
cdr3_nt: TGTGCCAGCTCACCACTCAGTGCAACAACTAATGAAAAACTGTTTTTT
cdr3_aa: CASSPLSATTNEKLFF

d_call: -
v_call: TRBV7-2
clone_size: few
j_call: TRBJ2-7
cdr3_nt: TGTGCCAGCAGCGCTTACCCAGCACACTACGAGCAGTACTTC
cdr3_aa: CASSAYPAHYEQYF

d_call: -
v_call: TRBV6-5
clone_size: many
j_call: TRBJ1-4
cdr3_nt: TGTGCCAGTACGACTGGTAATGAAAAACTGTTTTTT
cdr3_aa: CASTTGNEKLFF

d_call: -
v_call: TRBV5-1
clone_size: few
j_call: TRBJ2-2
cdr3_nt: TGCGCCAGCCGGGGTGACTCGAGACTAACCGGGGAGCTGTTTTTT
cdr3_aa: CASRGDSRLTGELFF

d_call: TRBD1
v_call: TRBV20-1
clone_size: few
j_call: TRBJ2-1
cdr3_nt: TGCAGTGCTAGAGATGATGAGACAGGGCAACATGAGCAGTTCTTC
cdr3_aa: CSARDDETGQHEQFF

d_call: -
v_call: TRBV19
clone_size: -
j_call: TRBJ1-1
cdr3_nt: TGTGCCAGTAGTGCGGGGGGTCTGACTGAAGCTTTCTTT
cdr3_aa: CASSAGGLTEAFF

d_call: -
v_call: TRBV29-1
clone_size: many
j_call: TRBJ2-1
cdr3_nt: TGCAGCGTTGCGGCTCACACGGATGAGCAGTTCTTC
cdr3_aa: CSVAAHTDEQFF

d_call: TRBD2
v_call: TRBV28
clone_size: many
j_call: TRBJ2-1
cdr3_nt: TGTGCCAGCAGTCCCGGACTAGCGGGAGCGCGTGTAAATGAGCAGTTCTTC
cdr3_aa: CASSPGLAGARVNEQFF

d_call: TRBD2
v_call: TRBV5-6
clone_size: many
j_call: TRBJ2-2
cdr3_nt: TGTGCCAGCAGCGCCGGGACTAACCACGGGGAGCTGTTTTTT
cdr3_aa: CASSAGTNHGELFF

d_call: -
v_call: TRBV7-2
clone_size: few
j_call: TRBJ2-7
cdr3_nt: TGTGCCAGCAGCTTAGTTCCTAGCGTCTCCTACGAGCAGTACTTC
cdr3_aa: CASSLVPSVSYEQYF

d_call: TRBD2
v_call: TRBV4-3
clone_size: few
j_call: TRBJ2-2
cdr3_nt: TGCGCCAGCAGCCAAGACGGACTAGCGGGGGGGGGCACCGGGGAGCTGTTTTTT
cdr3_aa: CASSQDGLAGGGTGELFF

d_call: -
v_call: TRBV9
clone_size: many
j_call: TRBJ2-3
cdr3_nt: TGTGCCAGCAGCGTACGGCCCAACTCCGGCACAGATACGCAGTATTTT
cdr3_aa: CASSVRPNSGTDTQYF

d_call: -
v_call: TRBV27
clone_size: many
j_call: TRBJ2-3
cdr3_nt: TGTGCCAGCAGTGCCGCAGGGACTGCAAAAGATACGCAGTATTTT
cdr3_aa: CASSAAGTAKDTQYF

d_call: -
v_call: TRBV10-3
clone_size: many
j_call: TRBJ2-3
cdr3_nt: TGTGCCATCAATCGGGGGCTCCCCACAGATACGCAGTATTTT
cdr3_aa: CAINRGLPTDTQYF

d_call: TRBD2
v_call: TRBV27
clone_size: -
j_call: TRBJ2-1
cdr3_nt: TGTGCCAGCAGTTTATCCGGCGGGAGTGACTACAATGAGCAGTTCTTC
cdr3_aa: CASSLSGGSDYNEQFF

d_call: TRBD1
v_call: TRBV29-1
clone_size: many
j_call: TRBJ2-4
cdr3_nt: TGCAGCGCCTACGGACAGGGAAACATTCAGTACTTC
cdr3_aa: CSAYGQGNIQYF

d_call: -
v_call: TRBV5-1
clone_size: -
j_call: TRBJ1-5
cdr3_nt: TGCGCCAGCAGCTTGGCCCCCGGGTCGGAGCAGCCCCAGCATTTT
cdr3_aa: CASSLAPGSEQPQHF

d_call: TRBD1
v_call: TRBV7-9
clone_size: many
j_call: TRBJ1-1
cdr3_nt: TGTGCCAGCAGCTCTCCCGGGACAGGGGTCGACACTGAAGCTTTCTTT
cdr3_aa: CASSSPGTGVDTEAFF

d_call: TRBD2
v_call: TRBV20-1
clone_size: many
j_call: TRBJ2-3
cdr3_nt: TGCAGTGTCAGCGCAGCGGGAGACACAGATACGCAGTATTTT
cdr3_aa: CSVSAAGDTDTQYF

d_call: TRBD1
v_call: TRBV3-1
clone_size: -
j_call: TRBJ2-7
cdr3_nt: TGTGCCAGCAGCCAAGAGTGGGGACAGTACAGCTCCTACGAGCAGTACTTC
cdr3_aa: CASSQEWGQYSSYEQYF

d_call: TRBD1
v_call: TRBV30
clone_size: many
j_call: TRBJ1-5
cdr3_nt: TGTGCCTGGGCGGGACAGGCCCTGCCTGGGAATCAGCCCCAGCATTTT
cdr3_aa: CAWAGQALPGNQPQHF

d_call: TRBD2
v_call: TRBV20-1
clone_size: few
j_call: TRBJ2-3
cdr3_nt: TGCAGTGCTATTGTAGGACTAGCGGGAGCAACAGATACGCAGTATTTT
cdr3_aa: CSAIVGLAGATDTQYF

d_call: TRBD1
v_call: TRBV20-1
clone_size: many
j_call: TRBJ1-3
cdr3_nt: TGCAGTGCAGAACGGACAGGGTCTTCTGGAAACACCATATATTTT
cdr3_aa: CSAERTGSSGNTIYF

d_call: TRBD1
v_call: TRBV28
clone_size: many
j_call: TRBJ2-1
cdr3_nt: TGTGCCAGCAGTTTATTGGGACAGGCCTACAATGAGCAGTTCTTC
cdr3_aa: CASSLLGQAYNEQFF

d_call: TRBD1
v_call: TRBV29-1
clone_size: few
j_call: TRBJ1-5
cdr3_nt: TGCAGCGTGACCGGGACAGATAGCAATCAGCCCCAGCATTTT
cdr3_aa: CSVTGTDSNQPQHF

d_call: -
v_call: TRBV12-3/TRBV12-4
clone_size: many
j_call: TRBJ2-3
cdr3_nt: TGTGCCAGCAGTTCCCAGGGACAACCTCGAGATACGCAGTATTTT
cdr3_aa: CASSSQGQPRDTQYF

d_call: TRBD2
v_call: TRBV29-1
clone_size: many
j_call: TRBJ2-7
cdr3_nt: TGCAGCGTCGCGGGACTAGCGCCTACGGGCGAGCAGTACTTC
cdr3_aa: CSVAGLAPTGEQYF

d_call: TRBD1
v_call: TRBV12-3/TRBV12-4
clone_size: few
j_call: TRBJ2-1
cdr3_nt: TGTGCCAGCAGTCGGGACAGGGGGTACCACAATGAGCAGTTCTTC
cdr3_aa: CASSRDRGYHNEQFF

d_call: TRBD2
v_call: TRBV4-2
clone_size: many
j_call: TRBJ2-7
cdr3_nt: TGTGCCAGCAGCCAAGGTGAGGCTAGCGGACACTACGAGCAGTACTTC
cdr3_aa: CASSQGEASGHYEQYF